This TCR beta chain was found in a study of identical twins. MiXCR, applied by TCRdb to the 5' RACE reads, yields one record per CDR3 protein. Of roughly 720,000 distinct CDR3 sequences in the sample, roughly 18% were seen once. A note on this clonotype: The antigen remains undetermined.

Whole-study results and caveats: There was more out-of-frame TCR alpha sharing in monozygotic twins than models estimated.

With 0 bases removed from V and 0 bases from J, the gap between germline ends came to 8 bases. The CDR3 extends over 15 amino acids. Germline values: CDR1 SGHRS, CDR2 YFSETQ. This sample was shared with a second study, whose subject was T cells expressing NK-cell markers. That work adds: Sorted CD3+CD56+NKG2C+, CD3+CD56+NKG2C- and CD3+CD56-NKG2C+ T cells supplied TCR beta repertoires. NKG2C+ dominant clonotype frequencies in six donors were about 1.0-8% of CD8+ T cells. For a handful of donors, these clonotypes were likewise the leading ones in the CD3+CD56-NKG2C+ fraction.

The TCR was taken from a woman aged 18-30 years in good health. The chain is built from TRBV5-1 and TRBJ2-3; D is ambiguous. Sequencing used PBMCs. The CDR3 nucleotides read TGCGCCAGCAGCTTGGCCCTCCCGAGCACAGATACGCAGTATTTT. Protein sequence: CASSLALPSTDTQYF.